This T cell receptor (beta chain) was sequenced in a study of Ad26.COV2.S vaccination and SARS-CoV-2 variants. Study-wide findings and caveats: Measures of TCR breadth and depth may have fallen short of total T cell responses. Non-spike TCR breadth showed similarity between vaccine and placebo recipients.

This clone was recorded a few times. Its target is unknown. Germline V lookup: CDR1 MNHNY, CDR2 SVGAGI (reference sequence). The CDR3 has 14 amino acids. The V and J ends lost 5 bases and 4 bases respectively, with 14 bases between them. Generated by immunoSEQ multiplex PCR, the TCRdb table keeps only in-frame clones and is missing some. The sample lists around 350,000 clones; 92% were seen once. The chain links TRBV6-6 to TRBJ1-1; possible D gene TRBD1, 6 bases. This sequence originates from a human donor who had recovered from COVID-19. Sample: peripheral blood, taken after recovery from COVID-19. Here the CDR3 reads CASSRSQGGTEAFF. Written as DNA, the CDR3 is TGTGCCAGCAGTCGATCACAGGGCGGCACTGAAGCTTTCTTT.